What follows is one T cell receptor beta chain and its context. This sample stems from a study of T cell clones after liver transplantation. Study as a whole: Draws occurred before transplant, before withdrawal, and after complete or failed withdrawal.

Profiled with immunoSEQ multiplex PCR; TCRdb holds only in-frame clones, not every one. The profile covers over 50,000 clones, with less than 85% appearing a single time and about 8.9% taken by the ten largest. The length of the CDR3 is 20 residues. In germline, CDR1 is LNHDA, CDR2 SQIVND (reference sequence). The V and J ends lost 3 bases and 0 bases, in that order; junction bases with no gene match: 14. The clonotype originates from a human donor who received a liver transplant. The chain joins TRBV19 to TRBJ2-6; TRBD2 aligns across 7 bases. The sample here was CD4+ T cells from blood, taken before liver transplant. The CDR3 is CASSISGRAGSPSGANVLTF. CDR3 DNA: TGTGCCAGTAGTATTTCGGGGAGGGCAGGATCGCCCTCTGGGGCCAACGTCCTGACTTTC.